This is a list of T cell receptor beta chains from one sample in a study of PD-L1 blockade in urothelial cancer. Sequenced by immunoSEQ multiplex PCR; TCRdb stores in-frame clones only, minus some. The sample gives approximately 94,000 clones, around nine tenths of which show up once; roughly 2% is in the top ten. Sequencing used PBMCs, obtained around atezolizumab (anti-PD-L1) treatment. These TCRs come from a man in his fifties or sixties with urothelial cancer. Each CDR3 is given with its conserved first and last residue. The order of the fields is D gene, J gene, V gene, clone size, CDR3 DNA, CDR3 protein. D genes are given only for firm matches. Some rows have no size entry. The others give once, few or many, or a class for an expanded clone.

>NA|TRBJ2-2|TRBV28|NA
TGTGCCAGCAGTCCCCCCTCTGTTGTCACCGGGGAGCTGTTTTTT
CASSPPSVVTGELFF
>NA|TRBJ2-1|TRBV5-8|NA
TGTGCCAGCAGCTTGACTAGTCATGTATACAATGAGCAGTTCTTC
CASSLTSHVYNEQFF
>NA|TRBJ2-7|TRBV9|once
TGTGCCAGCAGCGTAGATGGTCGGCGCGGTGTCTCCTACGAGCAGTACTTC
CASSVDGRRGVSYEQYF
>NA|TRBJ1-4|TRBV28|NA
TGTGCCATCGAACCGAGCGTAGGTGAAAAACTGTTTTTT
CAIEPSVGEKLFF
>NA|TRBJ1-3|TRBV6-1|NA
TGTGCCAGCAGAGCCCCCCCCGGAAACACCATATATTTT
CASRAPPGNTIYF
>NA|TRBJ2-1|TRBV6-4|NA
TGTGCCAGCAGTGACGGGGGGGCCGCCTACAATGAGCAGTTCTTC
CASSDGGAAYNEQFF
>NA|TRBJ1-1|TRBV7-3|few
TGTGCCAGCAGCCCTAACCCCGACCCCGGGACTGAAGCTTTCTTT
CASSPNPDPGTEAFF
>NA|TRBJ1-1|TRBV18|NA
TGTGCCAGCTCACCCGGACAGAGATCTAACACTGAAGCTTTCTTT
CASSPGQRSNTEAFF
>TRBD2|TRBJ2-1|TRBV29-1|NA
TGCAGCGTTCCCTCCGGGACTAGCGCTTACAATGAGCAGTTCTTC
CSVPSGTSAYNEQFF
>NA|TRBJ2-7|TRBV28|NA
TGTGCCAGCAACCCGACAGGATCCTCCTACGAGCAGTACTTC
CASNPTGSSYEQYF
>TRBD1|TRBJ1-5|TRBV5-6|NA
TGTGCCAGCAGCTCGCTAATGACAGGGGCTGGCCAGCCCCAGCATTTT
CASSSLMTGAGQPQHF
>NA|TRBJ2-3|TRBV5-1|NA
TGCGCCAGCAGCTTGTCAGTCCCAGATACGCAGTATTTT
CASSLSVPDTQYF
>TRBD1|TRBJ2-5|TRBV29-1|NA
TGCAGCGTTGATGGGACAGGGACAAGGGAGACCCAGTACTTC
CSVDGTGTRETQYF
>NA|TRBJ1-1|TRBV5-8|NA
TGTGCCAGCAGCTTGGGGGCGGGGGGCCGCACTGAAGCTTTCTTT
CASSLGAGGRTEAFF
>TRBD1|TRBJ1-1|TRBV7-6|NA
TGTGCCAGCAGCTTGACAGGGTGGGGGAACACTGAAGCTTTCTTT
CASSLTGWGNTEAFF
>NA|TRBJ2-7|TRBV28|NA
TGTGCCAGCAGTTTATCCTTCTACGAGCAGTACTTC
CASSLSFYEQYF
>NA|TRBJ1-2|TRBV9|NA
TGTGCCAGCAGCGCAGGGATTCATGGCTACACCTTC
CASSAGIHGYTF
>NA|TRBJ1-1|TRBV6-4|many
TGTGCCAGCAGCCCGACAGTGGAGAACACTGAAGCTTTCTTT
CASSPTVENTEAFF
>TRBD1|TRBJ2-5|TRBV6-1|NA
TGTGCCAGCAGTGACGACGACAGGGGGTGGGAGACCCAGTACTTC
CASSDDDRGWETQYF
>NA|TRBJ1-3|TRBV20-1|NA
TGCAGTGGCGAGGCGGGGAACACCATATATTTT
CSGEAGNTIYF
>TRBD1|TRBJ1-4|TRBV10-3|NA
TGTGCCATCAGTAAGCAGGGGGGTCAAGATGAAAAACTGTTTTTT
CAISKQGGQDEKLFF
>NA|TRBJ2-1|TRBV28|once
TGTGCCAGCAGTGCCAGAACAGGGTCGCGGATTAATGAGCAGTTCTTC
CASSARTGSRINEQFF
>NA|TRBJ2-7|TRBV19|NA
TGTGCCAGTAGACCACGGGGGACCTCCTACGAGCAGTACTTC
CASRPRGTSYEQYF
>TRBD2|TRBJ2-3|TRBV9|NA
TGTGCCAGCAGCGTAGAGACTAGCAGGCCAGATACGCAGTATTTT
CASSVETSRPDTQYF
>NA|TRBJ1-1|TRBV11-3|NA
TGTGCCAGCAAAAGCGGGGGCAGTGAGAACACTGAAGCTTTCTTT
CASKSGGSENTEAFF
>TRBD1|TRBJ2-7|TRBV19|NA
TGTGCCAGTAGTATTGGGACAGGGACCTACGAGCAGTACTTC
CASSIGTGTYEQYF
>NA|TRBJ2-7|TRBV6-5|NA
TGTGCCAGCAGTACTCCAGGACAGACCTACGAGCAGTACTTC
CASSTPGQTYEQYF